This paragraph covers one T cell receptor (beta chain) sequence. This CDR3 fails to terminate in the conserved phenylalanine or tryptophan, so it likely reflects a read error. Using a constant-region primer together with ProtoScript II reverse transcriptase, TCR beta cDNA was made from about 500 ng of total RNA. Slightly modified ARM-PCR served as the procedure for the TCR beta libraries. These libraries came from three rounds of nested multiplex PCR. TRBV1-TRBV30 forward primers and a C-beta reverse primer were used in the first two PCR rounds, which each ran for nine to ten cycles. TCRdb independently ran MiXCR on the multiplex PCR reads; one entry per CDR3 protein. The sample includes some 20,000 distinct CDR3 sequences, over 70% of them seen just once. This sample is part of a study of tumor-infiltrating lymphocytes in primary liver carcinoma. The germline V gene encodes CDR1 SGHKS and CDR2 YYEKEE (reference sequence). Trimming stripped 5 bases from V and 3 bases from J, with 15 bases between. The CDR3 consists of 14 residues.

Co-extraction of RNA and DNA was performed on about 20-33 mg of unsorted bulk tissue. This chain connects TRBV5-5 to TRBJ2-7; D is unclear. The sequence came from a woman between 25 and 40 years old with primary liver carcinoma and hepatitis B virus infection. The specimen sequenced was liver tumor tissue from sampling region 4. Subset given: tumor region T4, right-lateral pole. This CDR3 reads CASSFEQTIYEQYL. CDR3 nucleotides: TGTGCCAGCAGTTTCGAACAGACAATCTACGAGCAGTACTTA.